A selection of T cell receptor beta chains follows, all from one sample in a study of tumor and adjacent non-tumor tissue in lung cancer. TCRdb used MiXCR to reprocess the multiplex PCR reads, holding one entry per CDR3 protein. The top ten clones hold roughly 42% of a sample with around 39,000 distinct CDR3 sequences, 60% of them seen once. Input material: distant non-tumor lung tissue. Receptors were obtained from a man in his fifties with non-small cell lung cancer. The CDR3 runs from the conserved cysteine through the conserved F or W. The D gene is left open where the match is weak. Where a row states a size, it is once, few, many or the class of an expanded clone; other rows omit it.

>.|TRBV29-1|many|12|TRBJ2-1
TGCAGCGTTGAGCCGGGGTACAATGAGCAGTTCTTC
CSVEPGYNEQFF
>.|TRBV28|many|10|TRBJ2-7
TGTGCCAGCACCCCTTACGAGCAGTACTTC
CASTPYEQYF
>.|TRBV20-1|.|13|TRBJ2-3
TGCAGTGCTTACCCCGGCCCCACAGATACGCAGTATTTT
CSAYPGPTDTQYF
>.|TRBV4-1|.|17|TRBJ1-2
TGCGCCAGTAGCCAAATCTCCAGGGCGGAGGGGAAGTTTGACTACACCTTC
CASSQISRAEGKFDYTF
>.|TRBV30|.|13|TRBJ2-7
TGTGCCTGGAGTGCTGTCAGTAGTCGGGAGCAGTACTTC
CAWSAVSSREQYF
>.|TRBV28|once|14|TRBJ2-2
TGTGTCAGCAGCCCCGGACGGTTCACCGGGGAGCTGTTTTTT
CVSSPGRFTGELFF
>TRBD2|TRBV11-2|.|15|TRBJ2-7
TGTGCCAGCAGCTCCCAGCGGGGGGGCCCCATATGGCAGTACTTC
CASSSQRGGPIWQYF
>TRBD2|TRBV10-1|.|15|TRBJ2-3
TGCTCCAGCAGTACGAGCGGGAGGAGCACAGATACGCAGTATTTT
CSSSTSGRSTDTQYF
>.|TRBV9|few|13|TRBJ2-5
TGTGCCAGCAGCGCGGGGACCCAAGAGACCCAGTACTTC
CASSAGTQETQYF
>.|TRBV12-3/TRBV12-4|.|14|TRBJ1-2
TGTGCCAGCAGTTTAAAAATAGGGGCTTATGGCAACACCTTC
CASSLKIGAYGNTF
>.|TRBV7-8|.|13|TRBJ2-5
TGTGCCAGCAGCATGGATAGGGTGGGGACCCATTACTTC
CASSMDRVGTHYF
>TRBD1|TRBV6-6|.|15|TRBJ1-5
TGTGGCAGCAGTCCTAGACAGGGACCCGATCAGCCCCAGCATTTT
CGSSPRQGPDQPQHF
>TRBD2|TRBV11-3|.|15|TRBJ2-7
TGTGCCAGCAGCCCCGGGACTAGCGGATACAATAAGCAGTACTTC
CASSPGTSGYNKQYF
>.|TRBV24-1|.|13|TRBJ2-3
TGTGCCGTAGGAGGTCTCAAGACGGATACGCAGTATTTT
CAVGGLKTDTQYF
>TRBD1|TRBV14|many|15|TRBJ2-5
TGTGCCAGCAGCCAAGATCGACAGGGTGGGGAGACCCAGTACTTC
CASSQDRQGGETQYF
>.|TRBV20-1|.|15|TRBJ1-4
TGCAGTGCTAGATCACAAACAGGAGGAATGGAAAAACTGTTTTTT
CSARSQTGGMEKLFF
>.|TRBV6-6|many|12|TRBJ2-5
TGTGCCAGCAGTGGAGGGGAAGAGACCCAGTACTTC
CASSGGEETQYF
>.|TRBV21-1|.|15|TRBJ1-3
TGTGCCAGCAGCAACCCCGGGCCTACTGGAAACACCATATATTTT
CASSNPGPTGNTIYF
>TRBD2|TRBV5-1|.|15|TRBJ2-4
TGCACCAGCAGCCTAACCGGGACTAGCGAGAACATTCAGTACTTC
CTSSLTGTSENIQYF
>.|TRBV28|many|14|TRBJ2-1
TGTGCCAGCAATACCGGGAGACCATACAATGAGCAGTTCTTC
CASNTGRPYNEQFF
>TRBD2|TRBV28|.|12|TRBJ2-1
TGTGCCAGCGGGCAGCGGGATAGGTCGCAGTTCTTC
CASGQRDRSQFF
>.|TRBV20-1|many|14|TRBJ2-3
TGCAGTGCTAGAGCTGGGGACAGCACAGATACGCAGTATTTT
CSARAGDSTDTQYF
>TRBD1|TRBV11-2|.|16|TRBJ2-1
TGTGCCATCAGACCCCCTTCGAGGGGACAGGGTCATGAGCAGTTCTTC
CAIRPPSRGQGHEQFF
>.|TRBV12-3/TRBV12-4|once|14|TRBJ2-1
TGTGCCAGCAGTCCTGGACTAAACTACAATGAGCAGTTCTTC
CASSPGLNYNEQFF
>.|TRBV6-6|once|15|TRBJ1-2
TGTGCCAGCAGGCCGTCGGGGGGAAGGCCAGACGGCTACACCTTC
CASRPSGGRPDGYTF